These 25 T cell receptor beta chains were all obtained from the same sample, sequenced in a study of spatial heterogeneity in lung cancer. As to time point: sample taken at primary tumor resection. From the 5' RACE reads, TCRdb called clonotypes with MiXCR, one entry per CDR3 protein. The repertoire holds some 78,000 distinct CDR3 sequences, approximately 8.1% seen once, with roughly 6.4% in the top ten. The sample in question was PBMCs, obtained at surgery. All receptors derive from a male donor with early-stage non-small cell lung cancer.

In its sample, this clonotype was seen many times. J is TRBJ2-2 and V is TRBV30; D is unclear. The CDR3 has 14 residues. Trimming shortened V by 5 bases and J by 2 bases, and 12 bases separated the two germline ends. The germline V gene encodes CDR1 GTSNPN and CDR2 SVGIG (reference sequence). The CDR3 DNA reads as TGTGCCTGGTCAACAAGCCTAAACACCGGGGAGCTGTTTTTT. Amino acid sequence: CAWSTSLNTGELFF.

This clonotype was recorded at least ten times. The rearrangement uses TRBV29-1 and TRBJ2-1; TRBD2 agrees at 12 bases. The trim removed 7 bases at V and 4 bases at J, leaving 5 bases unmatched. The length of the CDR3 is 14 residues. From germline, CDR1 is SQVTM and CDR2 ANQGSEA. The CDR3 region is CSAYGTSGYNEQFF. In DNA, the CDR3 is TGCAGCGCCTACGGGACTAGCGGGTACAATGAGCAGTTCTTC.

This clonotype was counted at least ten times. The V and J genes are TRBV29-1 and TRBJ2-7, with D uncertain. The CDR3 length is 11 residues. Per the germline V gene, CDR1 is SQVTM and CDR2 is ANQGSEA. The V end was cut by 7 bases, the J end by 5 bases, with 12 bases between. The CDR3 DNA reads TGCAGCGGTGGAGCCGGGCACGAGCAGTACTTC. Its translation: CSGGAGHEQYF.

This clonotype was seen at least ten times. This chain uses TRBV19 with TRBJ1-1; unclear D gene. The CDR3 totals 13 residues. The germline CDR1 and CDR2 sequences are LNHDA and SQIVND (reference sequence). The V end lost 3 bases, the J end lost 1 base, and 6 bases lay between the germline ends. The CDR3 is CASSIAENTEAFF. CDR3 DNA sequence: TGTGCCAGTAGTATCGCCGAGAACACTGAAGCTTTCTTT. Based on the CDR3 plus reference TRBV19 and TRBJ1-1, the full variable domain is DGGITQSPKYLFRKEGQNVTLSCEQNLNHDAMYWYRQDPGQGLRLIYYSQIVNDFQKGDIAEGYSVSREKKESFPLTVTSAQKNPTAFYLCASSIAENTEAFFGQGTRLTVV.

This clonotype was seen a handful of times. This chain connects TRBV3-1 to TRBJ2-3; no clear D gene. The germline CDR1 and CDR2 sequences are LGHDT and YNNKEL (reference sequence). The CDR3 length is 14 residues. Trimming stripped 0 bases from V and 1 base from J, with 5 bases between. DNA for the CDR3: TGTGCCAGCAGCCAAGATTTAGGCACAGATACGCAGTATTTT. Encoded protein: CASSQDLGTDTQYF.

The rearrangement uses TRBV7-9 and TRBJ2-7, with 9 bases identical to TRBD1. V lost 5 bases, J lost 2 bases, and 7 bases stayed unmatched. The CDR3 contains 15 residues. In germline, CDR1 is SEHNR, CDR2 FQNEAQ (reference sequence). The CDR3: CASSRNTGGTYEQYF. The CDR3 nucleotides read TGTGCCAGCAGCAGAAACACAGGGGGCACCTACGAGCAGTACTTC.

A few counts support this clonotype. The V call is TRBV6-1, the J call TRBJ1-1; TRBD1 matches at 9 bases. Losses at the gene ends were 7 bases for V and 1 base for J; bases not matched to a gene: 7. Looked up from germline, CDR1 is MNHNS and CDR2 is SASEGT. CDR3 size: 15 residues. Written as DNA, the CDR3 is TGTGCCAGCAACTTACAGGGGGCGGCGAACACTGAAGCTTTCTTT. Translation: CASNLQGAANTEAFF.

For this clonotype: At one end the junction does not follow the germline gene, possibly because of a read error. This chain joins TRBV4-3 and TRBJ1-2; the D gene is possibly TRBD1 (5 bases). This CDR3 has 13 residues. Germline CDR1 is LGHNA and CDR2 is YSLEER. The CDR3 spells CAGSQGTYAGYTF. The CDR3, as DNA: TGCGCCGGCAGCCAAGGGACGTACGCTGGCTACACCTTC.

This clonotype was recorded a few times. V usage is TRBV4-2 and J usage is TRBJ1-1; D remains unclear. V was trimmed by 0 bases and J by 6 bases, leaving 11 bases between them. The CDR3 has 14 amino acids. CDR1 LGHNA and CDR2 YNFKEQ come from the germline V gene. CDR3: CASSQDPEGPEAFF. In nucleotides, the CDR3 is TGTGCCAGCAGCCAAGATCCGGAAGGGCCTGAAGCTTTCTTT.

This clonotype was counted only a few times. The CDR3 DNA reads as TGTGCCAGTAGTATAGAACTGGGCTATCCTAAACAGTACTTC. This codes for CASSIELGYPKQYF. This chain connects TRBV19 to TRBJ2-7; D not resolved. Germline V gives CDR1 LNHDA, CDR2 SQIVND (reference sequence). This CDR3 has 14 residues. V lost 0 bases and J lost 10, with 16 bases in between.

The V gene is TRBV5-1, the J gene TRBJ2-7; D possibly corresponds to TRBD1 (6 bases). Trimming removed 4 bases from V and 0 bases from J, with 11 bases in between. Germline loops: CDR1 SGHRS, CDR2 YFSETQ. CDR3 length: 14 amino acids. The DNA of the CDR3 is TGCGCCAGCAGCACCGACAGGAGCTCCTACGAGCAGTACTTC. It yields the protein CASSTDRSSYEQYF.

This clonotype was detected ten times or more. This chain links TRBV2 with TRBJ2-5; tentative D call: TRBD1 (6 bases). This CDR3 is built from 13 residues. The germline V gene has CDR1 SNHLY and CDR2 FYNNEI. With 7 bases removed from V and 2 bases from J, the gap between germline ends came to 11 bases. CDR3 residues: CASTGQPQETQYF. The DNA for the CDR3 is TGTGCCAGCACCGGACAGCCACAAGAGACCCAGTACTTC.

This clonotype was recorded many times. The J gene is TRBJ1-1, the V gene TRBV5-1; no clear D. The CDR3 runs to 13 residues. Trimming removed 4 bases from V and 2 bases from J, with 9 bases in between. CDR1 and CDR2 from the germline V gene are SGHRS and YFSETQ. CDR3 loop: CASSSTLNTEAFF. DNA of the CDR3: TGCGCCAGCAGCAGCACACTTAACACTGAAGCTTTCTTT.

This clonotype was seen only a few times. This chain uses TRBV3-1 with TRBJ1-6, with D unclear. The CDR3 runs 18 residues. The V and J ends lost 0 bases and 4 bases respectively, with 16 bases between them. Germline V lookup: CDR1 LGHDT, CDR2 YNNKEL (reference sequence). CDR3 amino acids: CASSQDPPGGTYNSPLHF. The DNA of the CDR3 is TGTGCCAGCAGCCAAGATCCTCCCGGCGGTACATATAATTCACCCCTCCACTTT.

This chain links TRBV5-1 with TRBJ2-7, with D unresolved. V was trimmed by 0 bases and J by 5 bases, leaving 15 bases between them. The CDR3 has 15 residues. CDR1 SGHRS and CDR2 YFSETQ come from the germline V gene. The CDR3, as DNA: TGCGCCAGCAGCTTGGGACTTTCTTGGGGTGACGAGCAGTACTTC. Amino acids: CASSLGLSWGDEQYF.

Many counts were recorded for this clonotype. The chain is built from TRBV5-1 and TRBJ2-1; 8 bases are shared with TRBD1. CDR3 length equals 15 residues. Germline loops: CDR1 SGHRS, CDR2 YFSETQ. V dropped 3 bases and J dropped 7; count of bases not matched to a gene: 9. In nucleotides, the CDR3 is TGCGCCAGCAGCTCAACAGGGGGATCAGCGAATGAGCAGTTCTTC. Amino acid sequence: CASSSTGGSANEQFF.

This clonotype has at least ten counts. V and J are TRBV27 and TRBJ2-2, with 7 bases lining up with TRBD1. V lost 7 bases to trimming and J lost 3 bases; unmatched junction nucleotides: 5. The germline V gene encodes CDR1 MNHEY and CDR2 SMNVEV (reference sequence). The length of the CDR3 is 14 residues. CDR3 protein: CASIKDRHTGELFF. CDR3 bases: TGTGCCAGCATTAAGGACAGGCACACCGGGGAGCTGTTTTTT.

This clonotype was recorded a few times. The V call is TRBV4-2, the J call TRBJ2-2, with 11 positions matching TRBD2. Germline V CDR1 and CDR2: LGHNA, YNFKEQ. There are 16 residues in the CDR3. V was pared by 0 bases and J by 7 bases, with 4 bases of the junction left unmatched. Here the CDR3 reads CASSQDLLAGGGELFF. The CDR3 coding sequence is TGTGCCAGCAGCCAAGATCTCCTAGCGGGAGGCGGGGAGCTGTTTTTT.

CDR3 in DNA: TGCAGTGCGCCCGAGGGACAGATGAACACTGAAGCTTTCTTT. Translation gives CSAPEGQMNTEAFF. The J gene is TRBJ1-1, the V gene TRBV20-1; TRBD1 matches at 7 bases. Germline V gives CDR1 DFQATT, CDR2 SNEGSKA (reference sequence). Trimming took 6 bases from V and 0 from J; bases not matched to a gene: 7. The CDR3 is 14 amino acids.

This clonotype has only a few counts. V is TRBV7-6 and J is TRBJ2-1, with 14 bases identical to TRBD2. The CDR3 length is 16 residues. V gave up 5 bases and J gave up 9 bases; unmatched junction bases: 9. CDR1 is SGHVS and CDR2 is FNYEAQ in the germline V gene. The CDR3 DNA sequence: TGTGCCAGCAGCCCAAGACTAGCGGGAGGGCTAAGTGAGCAGTTCTTC. Translated, it gives CASSPRLAGGLSEQFF.

This clonotype was picked up many times. V gene TRBV20-1 combines with J gene TRBJ2-3; TRBD1 is a possible D gene (5 bases). From germline, CDR1 is DFQATT and CDR2 SNEGSKA (reference sequence). The V end was cut by 6 bases, the J end by 3 bases, with 10 bases between. The CDR3 runs to 12 residues. The CDR3 DNA sequence: TGCAGTGCCGAAGCAGGGACAGATACGCAGTATTTT. This translates into CSAEAGTDTQYF.

The chain joins TRBV6-5 to TRBJ1-5, with 7 bases that match TRBD1. The CDR3 totals 16 residues. Germline loops: CDR1 MNHEY, CDR2 SVGAGI. V shed 4 bases, J shed 2 bases, and the junction held 8 bases outside the gene matches. CDR3 in DNA: TGTGCCAGCAGTTCGACAGGGATGTTTGGCAATCAGCCCCAGCATTTT. Translating gives CASSSTGMFGNQPQHF.

This clonotype was seen only a few times. The CDR3, as DNA: TGTGCCAGCAGCTTAGGGCTAGCTGGGGCCAACGTCCTGACTTTC. Residues: CASSLGLAGANVLTF. This chain connects TRBV7-3 to TRBJ2-6; D ambiguous. CDR3 size: 15 residues. V gave up 2 bases and J gave up 2 bases, with 7 bases separating them. From germline, CDR1 is SGHTA and CDR2 FQGTGA.

This clonotype has a handful of counts. The chain links TRBV6-5 to TRBJ1-1; 8 nucleotides line up with TRBD1. Germline CDR1 and CDR2: MNHEY and SVGAGI. This CDR3 is built from 14 residues. V trimming: 5 bases; J trimming: 6 bases; junction bases outside the gene matches: 8. This CDR3 is CASSPRGRISEAFF. CDR3 coding DNA: TGTGCCAGCAGTCCCAGGGGGCGGATTTCTGAAGCTTTCTTT.

The chain employs TRBV27 and TRBJ2-5; possibly TRBD1 or TRBD2 for D (6 bases each). Germline values: CDR1 MNHEY, CDR2 SMNVEV (reference sequence). The V end was cut by 3 bases, the J end by 7 bases, with 18 bases between. This CDR3 has 15 amino acids. The CDR3 nucleotides read TGTGCCAGCAGTTTGTCGGTGGAGGGGGACGTGACCCAGTACTTC. Protein: CASSLSVEGDVTQYF.